One sample yielded the 10 T cell receptor beta chains listed below, sequenced in a study of cytomegalovirus exposure and HLA in healthy donors. In the PCR, 60 Vbeta and 13 Jbeta primers were used. Some clones are missing from TCRdb's copy, which holds only in-frame ones; the method was immunoSEQ multiplex PCR. The sample lists about 130,000 clones, 80% to 85% occurring once. Sequences were obtained from PBMCs. These TCRs come from a man younger than 30 in good health and CMV-seronegative.

The J gene is TRBJ2-7, the V gene TRBV7-2; 9 bases fit TRBD2. The germline V gene encodes CDR1 SGHTA and CDR2 FQGNSA. V lost 3 bases and J lost 4; bases outside the gene matches: 7. The CDR3 contains 15 residues. The CDR3 DNA reads as TGTGCCAGCAGCTTGTCAGCGGGGGGTAGGTACGAGCAGTACTTC. Residues: CASSLSAGGRYEQYF.

A single count supports this clone. The chain joins TRBV9 to TRBJ1-1; 7 nucleotides match TRBD1. Germline loops: CDR1 SGDLS, CDR2 YYNGEE. The CDR3 has 14 amino acids. V shed 3 bases, J shed 2 bases, and the junction held 4 bases outside the gene matches. The CDR3 DNA sequence: TGTGCCAGCAGCGCCTGGACAGGTAACACTGAAGCTTTCTTT. This translates into CASSAWTGNTEAFF.

The count of this clone is one. At one end, the junction sequence differs from germline, possibly due to a read error. The V and J genes are TRBV7-7 and TRBJ2-2; D uncertain. The CDR3 contains 14 residues. The germline V gene has CDR1 SSHAT and CDR2 FNYEAQ (reference sequence). In DNA form, the CDR3 reads TGTGCTAGCAGCTTAGTCTCGGTATCCGGGGAGCTGTTTTTT. It is translated as CASSLVSVSGELFF.

The genes are TRBV4-2 and TRBJ2-5; TRBD1 aligns across 8 bases. Per the germline V gene, CDR1 is LGHNA and CDR2 is YNFKEQ. Trimming cost V 0 bases and J 5 bases; bases outside gene matches: 11. The CDR3 length is 17 residues. CDR3 DNA sequence: TGTGCCAGCAGCCAAGAATCAACAGGGGGAAGTTTGGAGACCCAGTACTTC. This encodes CASSQESTGGSLETQYF.

The chain carries TRBV29-1 and TRBJ2-2; possible D gene TRBD1, 6 bases. The V and J ends lost 6 bases and 1 base respectively, with 12 bases between them. The CDR3 runs 14 residues. The germline V gene encodes CDR1 SQVTM and CDR2 ANQGSEA. Written as DNA, the CDR3 is TGCAGCGTCGCAGGACAGCTGAACACCGGGGAGCTGTTTTTT. This codes for CSVAGQLNTGELFF.

The chain combines TRBV6-5 with TRBJ1-2; TRBD1 agrees at 9 bases. Per germline, CDR1 MNHEY and CDR2 SVGAGI. This CDR3 is built from 16 residues. J was trimmed by 7 bases and V by 4 bases; bases with no gene match: 13. CDR3 amino acids: CASSWDRALALGGYTF. As DNA, the CDR3 is TGTGCCAGCAGTTGGGACAGGGCCCTTGCTTTGGGTGGCTACACCTTC.

The chain couples TRBV28 to TRBJ2-7; D is possibly TRBD1 (5 bases). CDR1 and CDR2 from the germline V gene are MDHEN and SYDVKM. Between the trimmed V and J ends, which lost 5 bases and 6 bases, there was a span of 26 bases. The CDR3 covers 17 residues. The CDR3 coding sequence is TGTGCCAGCAGTCCGCGGTATTCTGGGGCGTGGGTGGCCGAGCAGTACTTC. It specifies CASSPRYSGAWVAEQYF.

This rearrangement joins TRBV10-2 to TRBJ2-4, with 11 bases aligning to TRBD2. CDR1 and CDR2 from the germline V gene are WSHSY and SAAADI. CDR3 size: 13 residues. V trimming: 4 bases; J trimming: 7 bases; junction bases outside the gene matches: 0. DNA of the CDR3: TGCGCCAGCAGTGTAGCGGGGGGGAACATTCAGTACTTC. It is translated as CASSVAGGNIQYF.

This chain joins TRBV30 and TRBJ2-1, with 9 nucleotides matching TRBD1. The CDR3 loop spans 14 amino acids. Losses at the gene ends were 0 bases for V and 4 bases for J; bases not matched to a gene: 1. CDR1 GTSNPN and CDR2 SVGIG come from the germline V gene (reference sequence). CDR3 in DNA: TGTGCCTGGAGTGTGGGGACAGGGTACAATGAGCAGTTCTTC. This sequence encodes CAWSVGTGYNEQFF.

A single count supports this clone. The chain joins TRBV9 to TRBJ1-2; a weak D match, TRBD1 (5 bases). V lost 2 bases to trimming and J lost 6 bases, with 11 bases between them. The CDR3 has 13 residues. The germline gives CDR1 SGDLS, CDR2 YYNGEE. The CDR3 nucleotides are TGTGCCAGCAGCGTTAAAAGGGGCCATGGCTACACCTTC. Translation gives CASSVKRGHGYTF.